The subject of this entry is one T cell receptor (beta chain). Its antigen is not known. This sample was included in a study of cytomegalovirus exposure and HLA in healthy donors. Study results and caveats: The authors reported that TCR beta sequences could predict HLA-A and HLA-B alleles. These predictions were accurate for most subjects in the first cohort. The authors excluded some V segments, including TRBV6-2 and TRBV6-3, as indistinguishable. About 87% or about 30% of the time was how often most TCR beta V segments were productive, according to an earlier analysis. In a later analysis, DRB1 alleles had the most associated TCRs; HLA-C alleles the fewest.

The CDR3 is 16 residues long. Germline V gene sequence: CDR1 SGHRS, CDR2 YFSETQ. The J segment lost 3 bases and the V segment lost 0 bases, leaving 9 bases of the junction unmatched. Primers for the PCR totalled 60 Vbeta and 13 Jbeta. Using immunoSEQ multiplex PCR, the repertoire was profiled, and TCRdb retains in-frame clones only, with some absent. The table has around 78,000 clones, approximately 84% seen once. The receptor's source is a woman aged 45-65 years in good health and CMV-seronegative. The chain combines TRBV5-1 with TRBJ2-7; TRBD1 agrees at 7 bases. Source material: PBMCs. CDR3 residues: CASSLEGASAYYEQYF. The CDR3 bases are TGCGCCAGCAGCTTGGAGGGGGCGTCGGCCTACTACGAGCAGTACTTC.